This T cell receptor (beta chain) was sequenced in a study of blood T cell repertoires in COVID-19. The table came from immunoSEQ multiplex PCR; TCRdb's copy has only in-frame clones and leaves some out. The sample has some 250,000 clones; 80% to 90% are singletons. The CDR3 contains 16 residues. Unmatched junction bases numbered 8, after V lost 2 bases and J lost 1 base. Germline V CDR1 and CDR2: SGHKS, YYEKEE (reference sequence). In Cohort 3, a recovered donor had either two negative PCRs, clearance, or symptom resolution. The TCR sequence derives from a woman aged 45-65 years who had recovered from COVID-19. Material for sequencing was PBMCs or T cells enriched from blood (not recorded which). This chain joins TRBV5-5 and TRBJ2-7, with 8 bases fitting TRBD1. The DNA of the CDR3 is TGTGCCAGCAGCTTCGGACAGGGTGAGCGATCCTACGAGCAGTACTTC. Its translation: CASSFGQGERSYEQYF.